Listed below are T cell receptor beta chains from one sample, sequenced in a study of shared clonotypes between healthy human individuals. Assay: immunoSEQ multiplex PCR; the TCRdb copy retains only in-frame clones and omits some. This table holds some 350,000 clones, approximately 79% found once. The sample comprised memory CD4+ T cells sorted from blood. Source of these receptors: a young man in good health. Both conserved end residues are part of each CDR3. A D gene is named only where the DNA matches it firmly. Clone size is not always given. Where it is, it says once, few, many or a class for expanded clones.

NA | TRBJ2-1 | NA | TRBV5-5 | TGTGCCAGCAGCTCGGACACAAACAATGAGCAGTTCTTC | CASSSDTNNEQFF
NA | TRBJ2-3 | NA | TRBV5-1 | TGCGCCAGCAGCTTGATGGGGGGCCGGGCAGATACGCAGTATTTT | CASSLMGGRADTQYF
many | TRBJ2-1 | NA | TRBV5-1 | TGCGCCAGCAGCTTAGCGACCACCTACAATGAGCAGTTCTTC | CASSLATTYNEQFF
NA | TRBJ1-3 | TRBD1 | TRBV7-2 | TGTGCCAGCAGCTCGGGACAGGGGGTCGGAAACACCATATATTTT | CASSSGQGVGNTIYF
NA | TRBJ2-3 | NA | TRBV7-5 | TGTGTCAGAAGCTCTTCTAGCTTTCCCTATTTT | CVRSSSSFPYF
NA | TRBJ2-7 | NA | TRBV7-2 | TGTGCCAGCAGCGCCAGGCCCAGGTACGAGCAGTACTTC | CASSARPRYEQYF
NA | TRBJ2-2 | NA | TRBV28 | TGTGCCAGCAGTCGGTCCACCGGGGAGCTGTTTTTT | CASSRSTGELFF
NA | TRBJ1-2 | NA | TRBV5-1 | TGCGCCAGCAGCCAGATAGTCCCTAACTATGGCTACACCTTC | CASSQIVPNYGYTF
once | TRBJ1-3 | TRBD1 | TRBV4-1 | TGCGCCAGCAGCCAACCCTTTGCCACAGGGGAGGAGGCAAACACCATATATTTT | CASSQPFATGEEANTIYF
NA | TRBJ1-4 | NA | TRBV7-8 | TGTGCCAGCAGCTTAATCGGTCAGGGGCTGGTTGAAAAACTGTTTTTT | CASSLIGQGLVEKLFF
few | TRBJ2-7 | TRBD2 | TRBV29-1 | TGCAGCGTTGGAGGCGGGAGTAATTACGAGCAGTACTTC | CSVGGGSNYEQYF
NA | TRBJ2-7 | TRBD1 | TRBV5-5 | TGTGCCAGCAGCTTGCGCGCAGGGGGCTCCTACGAGCAGTACTTC | CASSLRAGGSYEQYF
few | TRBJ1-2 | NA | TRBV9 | TGTGCCAGCAGCTCCTGGGACGGAAATTATGGCTACACCTTC | CASSSWDGNYGYTF
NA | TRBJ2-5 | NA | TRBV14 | TGTGCCAGCAGCCAAAACAGAGGGGGAGAGACCCAGTACTTC | CASSQNRGGETQYF
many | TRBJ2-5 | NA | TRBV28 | TGTGCCAGCCGGACCCCGCTGCTGGCCCAGTACTTC | CASRTPLLAQYF
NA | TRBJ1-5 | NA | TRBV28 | TGTGCCAGCACAAATGGGGGGGCGGCTAGGTCCCAGCATTTT | CASTNGGAARSQHF
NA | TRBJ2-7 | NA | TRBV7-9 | TGTGCCAGCAGCTTAGACAGGGAAGCAACCTACGAGCAGTACTTC | CASSLDREATYEQYF
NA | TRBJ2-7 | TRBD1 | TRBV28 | TGTGCCAGCAGGGGGGAGCGGACAGGGTTATCCTACGAGCAGTACTTC | CASRGERTGLSYEQYF
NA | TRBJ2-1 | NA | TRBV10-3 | TGTGCCATCAGCGATAGCTCCTACAATGAGCAGTTCTTC | CAISDSSYNEQFF
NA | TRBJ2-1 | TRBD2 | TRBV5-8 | TGTGCCAGCAGCAGAGGACTAGGAAATAACAATGAGCAGTTCTTC | CASSRGLGNNNEQFF
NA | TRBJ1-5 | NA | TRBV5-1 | TGCGCCAGCAGCATGGACATGAATCAGCCCCAGCATTTT | CASSMDMNQPQHF
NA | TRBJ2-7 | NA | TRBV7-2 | TGTGCCAGCAGCTCCCGAACTAGCCTGGGCGAGCAGTACTTC | CASSSRTSLGEQYF
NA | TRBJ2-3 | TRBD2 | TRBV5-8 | TGTGCCAGCAGCTCCCGGTCTAGCGGGAGAAGGGGAAGCACAGATACGCAGTATTTT | CASSSRSSGRRGSTDTQYF
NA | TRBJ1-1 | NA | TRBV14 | TGTGCCAGCAGCCAAGCAGGGCAGATCACTGAAGCTTTCTTT | CASSQAGQITEAFF
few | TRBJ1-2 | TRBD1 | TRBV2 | TGTGCCAGCAGTGAAAGGGCAGGGGGCGTGCGCTACACCTTC | CASSERAGGVRYTF
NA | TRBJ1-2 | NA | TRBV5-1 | TGCGCCAGCAGCTTCGAGGGAAAGGGTGGCTACACCTTC | CASSFEGKGGYTF
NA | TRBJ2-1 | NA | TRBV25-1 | TGTGCCAGCAGTGAATCCGGCAGGGGTGATGAGCAGTTCTTC | CASSESGRGDEQFF
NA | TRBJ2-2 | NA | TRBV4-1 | TGCGCCAGCAGCCAGACCCTCGGGAGTACGTACACCGGGGAGCTGTTTTTT | CASSQTLGSTYTGELFF
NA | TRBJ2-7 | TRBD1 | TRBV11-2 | TGTGCCAGCAGCCCGGTGTCAGGGGGAGCTGGCAAGCAGTACTTC | CASSPVSGGAGKQYF
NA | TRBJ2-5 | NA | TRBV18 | TGTGCCAGCTCACCTTCCACGGTACAAGAGACCCAGTACTTC | CASSPSTVQETQYF
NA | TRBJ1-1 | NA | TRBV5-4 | TGTGCCAGCAGCTTGCCGAGGGAACCCGAAGCTTTCTTT | CASSLPREPEAFF
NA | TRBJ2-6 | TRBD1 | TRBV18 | TGTGCCAGCTCACCCAGGGGACAGGCGGACAACGTCCTGACTTTC | CASSPRGQADNVLTF
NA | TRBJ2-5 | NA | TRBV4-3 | TGCGCCAGCAGCCAAATGGGGACATCCCAAGAGACCCAGTACTTC | CASSQMGTSQETQYF
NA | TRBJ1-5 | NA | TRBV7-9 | TGTGCCAGCAGCTTAGAACAGCTCAATCAGCCCCAGCATTTT | CASSLEQLNQPQHF
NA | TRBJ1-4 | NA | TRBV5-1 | TGCGCCAGCAGCTTGGATTTTGCAGGGTCGAAAAAACTGTTTTTT | CASSLDFAGSKKLFF
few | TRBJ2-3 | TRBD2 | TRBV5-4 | TGTGCCAGCAGCTTCAGCGGGAGGAGGGAGTATACGCAGTATTTT | CASSFSGRREYTQYF
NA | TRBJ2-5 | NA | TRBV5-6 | TGTGCCAGCAGCTTGATCCGCGGGGAGACCCAGTACTTC | CASSLIRGETQYF
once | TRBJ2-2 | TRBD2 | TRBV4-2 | TGTGCCAGCAGCCAAGGGTGGCGGGAGGGGACCGGGGAGCTGTTTTTT | CASSQGWREGTGELFF
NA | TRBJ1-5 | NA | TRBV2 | TGTGCCAGCAGTGGTAACAGGGAGGGCAGTCAGCCCCAGCATTTT | CASSGNREGSQPQHF
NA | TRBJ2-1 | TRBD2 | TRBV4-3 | TGCGCCAGCAGCCAAGCTGTACTAGCGGAGTACAATGAGCAGTTCTTC | CASSQAVLAEYNEQFF
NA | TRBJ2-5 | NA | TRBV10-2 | TGCGCCAGCAGTGAGTTAATTGCGGGGCCGATCCAAGAGACCCAGTACTTC | CASSELIAGPIQETQYF
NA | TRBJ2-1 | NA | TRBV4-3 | TGCGCCAGCAGCCAAACGGACTCCATCTCCTACAATGAGCAGTTCTTC | CASSQTDSISYNEQFF